This T cell receptor (beta chain) was documented in a study of shared clonotypes between healthy human individuals. The protocol was immunoSEQ multiplex PCR, while the TCRdb copy is restricted to in-frame clones and leaves out a portion. The data show 2,500,000 or so clones, roughly 92% seen once. CDR1 and CDR2 (germline): SGHNT, YYREEE (reference sequence). The CDR3 has 14 residues. V was trimmed by 0 bases and J by 5 bases, leaving 9 bases between them. The rearrangement links TRBV5-4 to TRBJ1-3; a weak D match, TRBD1 (5 bases). The sample was naive CD4+ T cells from PBMCs. This sample's subset: CD45RA+ positively selected. This TCR was sampled from a man aged 18 to 30 in good health. Some clones in this sample may be carry-over from other donors' samples. CDR3 bases: TGTGCCAGCAGCTTGGCGGGGCCCCGAAACACCATATATTTT. Its protein is CASSLAGPRNTIYF.